Listed below are T cell receptor beta chains from one sample, sequenced in a study of shared clonotypes between healthy human individuals. Some clones are missing from TCRdb's copy, which holds only in-frame ones; the method was immunoSEQ multiplex PCR. Of around 88,000 clones in the sample, approximately 61% were seen once. Sequencing input: memory CD8+ T cells sorted from blood. The receptors come from a man younger than 40 in good health. CDR3s include the opening cysteine and the closing phenylalanine or tryptophan. D genes are given only for firm matches. Rows may omit the clone size; those that give it use once, few, many or a size class.

D gene: -; clone size: -; J gene: TRBJ1-1; V gene: TRBV15; CDR3 DNA: TGTGCCACCAGCACCCTGGGGGGAGAACTAAACACTGAAGCTTTCTTT; CDR3 protein: CATSTLGGELNTEAFF
D gene: -; clone size: -; J gene: TRBJ1-2; V gene: TRBV6-5; CDR3 DNA: TGTGCCAGCAGTGAATCGTATGGCTACACCTTC; CDR3 protein: CASSESYGYTF
D gene: -; clone size: many; J gene: TRBJ2-1; V gene: TRBV29-1; CDR3 DNA: TGCAGCGTTGAAGGCCGTGCCCAGGGGAGCTCCTACAATGAGCAGTTCTTC; CDR3 protein: CSVEGRAQGSSYNEQFF
D gene: -; clone size: -; J gene: TRBJ2-7; V gene: TRBV18; CDR3 DNA: TGTGCCAGCTCACCACGGGGGAATTACGCAGTAGCCCAGGTCTACGAGCAGTACTTC; CDR3 protein: CASSPRGNYAVAQVYEQYF
D gene: -; clone size: -; J gene: TRBJ1-4; V gene: TRBV7-3; CDR3 DNA: TGTGCCAGCAGCTTTTCCCGTGGACAGCGAAATGAAAAACTGTTTTTT; CDR3 protein: CASSFSRGQRNEKLFF
D gene: -; clone size: -; J gene: TRBJ2-7; V gene: TRBV30; CDR3 DNA: TGTGCCTGGAGTGGAGACTGGACCTACGAGCAGTACTTC; CDR3 protein: CAWSGDWTYEQYF
D gene: TRBD1; clone size: -; J gene: TRBJ1-1; V gene: TRBV16; CDR3 DNA: TGTGCCAGCAGCCGGGGACAGTCAGGAAAAGCTTTCTTT; CDR3 protein: CASSRGQSGKAFF
D gene: TRBD2; clone size: -; J gene: TRBJ2-1; V gene: TRBV25-1; CDR3 DNA: TGTGCCAGCAGTGTCCTAGCGGGAGGAGTAAATGAGCAGTTCTTC; CDR3 protein: CASSVLAGGVNEQFF
D gene: -; clone size: -; J gene: TRBJ2-3; V gene: TRBV21-1; CDR3 DNA: TGTGCCAGCAGCACCTCCACTAGCGGGAGGAGCACAGATACGCAGTATTTT; CDR3 protein: CASSTSTSGRSTDTQYF
D gene: TRBD1; clone size: once; J gene: TRBJ1-2; V gene: TRBV6-5; CDR3 DNA: TGTGCCAGCTTAACCACGGGGACAGGGCATGGCTACACCTTC; CDR3 protein: CASLTTGTGHGYTF
D gene: -; clone size: -; J gene: TRBJ2-7; V gene: TRBV7-9; CDR3 DNA: TGTGCCAGCAGCTCAGGCAGGGGAAGGTCCTACGAGCAGTACTTC; CDR3 protein: CASSSGRGRSYEQYF
D gene: -; clone size: -; J gene: TRBJ2-5; V gene: TRBV6-5; CDR3 DNA: TGTGCCAGCAGTCCGCTGACAGTGAAGACCCAGTACTTC; CDR3 protein: CASSPLTVKTQYF
D gene: -; clone size: -; J gene: TRBJ2-3; V gene: TRBV19; CDR3 DNA: TGTGCCAGTAGTATTCATAGGACGAGGGCGGATACGCAGTATTTT; CDR3 protein: CASSIHRTRADTQYF
D gene: -; clone size: once; J gene: TRBJ2-3; V gene: TRBV9; CDR3 DNA: TGTGCCAGCAGCGAGACTAGGATAGTGGGAGATACGCAGTATTTT; CDR3 protein: CASSETRIVGDTQYF
D gene: TRBD2; clone size: -; J gene: TRBJ2-7; V gene: TRBV28; CDR3 DNA: TGTGCCAGCAACCGCTTAGCGGGAGACTACGAGCAGTACTTC; CDR3 protein: CASNRLAGDYEQYF
D gene: -; clone size: once; J gene: TRBJ2-3; V gene: TRBV11-2; CDR3 DNA: TGTGCCAGCAGCTCGCTCACAGATACGCAGTATTTT; CDR3 protein: CASSSLTDTQYF
D gene: -; clone size: -; J gene: TRBJ2-3; V gene: TRBV6-6; CDR3 DNA: TGTGCCAGCAGCACGTGGGATACGCAGTATTTT; CDR3 protein: CASSTWDTQYF
D gene: -; clone size: once; J gene: TRBJ1-1; V gene: TRBV28; CDR3 DNA: TGTGCCAGCAGTCATATGCTAGGGACTGAAGCTTTCTTT; CDR3 protein: CASSHMLGTEAFF
D gene: -; clone size: -; J gene: TRBJ2-5; V gene: TRBV4-1; CDR3 DNA: TGCGCCAGCAGCCAAGAACTGACGGAGATAAGTGGGACCCAGTACTTC; CDR3 protein: CASSQELTEISGTQYF
D gene: -; clone size: -; J gene: TRBJ2-1; V gene: TRBV11-2; CDR3 DNA: TGTGCCAGCAGCTTAACAGGGAGCAATGAGCAGTTCTTC; CDR3 protein: CASSLTGSNEQFF
D gene: TRBD2; clone size: -; J gene: TRBJ2-7; V gene: TRBV28; CDR3 DNA: TGTGCCAGCAGTTTTGCCTGGAGGGTCCCAGCGGGAGGACGCGAGCAGTACTTC; CDR3 protein: CASSFAWRVPAGGREQYF
D gene: -; clone size: -; J gene: TRBJ2-1; V gene: TRBV19; CDR3 DNA: TGTGCCAGTAGTTTGGATAGCGGTTACAATGAGCAGTTCTTC; CDR3 protein: CASSLDSGYNEQFF
D gene: -; clone size: -; J gene: TRBJ2-1; V gene: TRBV4-1; CDR3 DNA: TGCGCCAGCAGCCAAGATCTGGGGGCTTACAATGAGCAGTTCTTC; CDR3 protein: CASSQDLGAYNEQFF
D gene: TRBD2; clone size: many; J gene: TRBJ2-1; V gene: TRBV18; CDR3 DNA: TGTGCCAGCTCACCAGGGGGGGGTCACAATGAGCAGTTCTTC; CDR3 protein: CASSPGGGHNEQFF
D gene: TRBD1; clone size: -; J gene: TRBJ2-7; V gene: TRBV5-1; CDR3 DNA: TGCGCCAGCAGCTGGACAATTGGACAGGAGGACGAGCAGTACTTC; CDR3 protein: CASSWTIGQEDEQYF
D gene: TRBD2; clone size: -; J gene: TRBJ2-1; V gene: TRBV2; CDR3 DNA: TGTGCCAGTATGTCTCTAGCGGGAGGGGGGGCCTACAATGAGCAGTTCTTC; CDR3 protein: CASMSLAGGGAYNEQFF